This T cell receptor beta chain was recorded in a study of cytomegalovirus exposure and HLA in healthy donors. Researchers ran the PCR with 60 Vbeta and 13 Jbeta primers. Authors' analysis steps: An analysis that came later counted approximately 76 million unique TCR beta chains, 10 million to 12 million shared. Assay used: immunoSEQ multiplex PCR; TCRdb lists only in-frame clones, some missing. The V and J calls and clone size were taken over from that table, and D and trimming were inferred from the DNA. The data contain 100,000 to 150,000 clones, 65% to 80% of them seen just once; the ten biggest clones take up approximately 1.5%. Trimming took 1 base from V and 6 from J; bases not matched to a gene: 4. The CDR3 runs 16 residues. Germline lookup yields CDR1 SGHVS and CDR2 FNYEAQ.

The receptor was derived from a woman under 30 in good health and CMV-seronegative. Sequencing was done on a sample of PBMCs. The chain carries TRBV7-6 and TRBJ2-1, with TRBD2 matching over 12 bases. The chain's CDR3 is CASSLGASGRVNEQFF. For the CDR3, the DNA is TGTGCCAGCAGCTTAGGGGCTAGCGGGAGGGTCAATGAGCAGTTCTTC. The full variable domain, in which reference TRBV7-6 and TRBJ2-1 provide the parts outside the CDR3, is GAGVSQSPRYKVTKRGQDVALRCDPISGHVSLYWYRQALGQGPEFLTYFNYEAQQDKSGLPNDRFSAERPEGSISTLTIQRTEQRDSAMYRCASSLGASGRVNEQFFGPGTRLTVL.